Shown below are 3 T cell receptor beta chains from a single sample sequenced in a study of blood T cell repertoires in COVID-19. Only in-frame clones appear in the TCRdb table, and some are missing; sequencing was by immunoSEQ multiplex PCR. This sample has 170,000 or so clones, with 85% to 95% found just once. The material sequenced was peripheral blood. The receptors originated from a man in his fifties with acute or convalescent COVID-19.

This rearrangement joins TRBV18 to TRBJ2-3; 8 nucleotides agree with TRBD1. CDR3 size: 17 residues. The germline gives CDR1 KGHSH, CDR2 LQKENI. After removal of 5 bases from V and 1 base from J, the junction contained 11 bases not matched to a gene. The CDR3 is CASSAGGSGQGTDTQYF. The CDR3 DNA reads TGTGCCAGCTCAGCAGGAGGCTCGGGACAGGGCACAGATACGCAGTATTTT.

CDR3 bases: TGCAGCGTTGGACAGGGAAACACCATATATTTT. The encoded protein is CSVGQGNTIYF. The chain carries TRBV29-1 and TRBJ1-3; possible D gene TRBD1, 5 bases. Trimming took off 4 bases at V and 4 bases at J, with 5 bases between the two ends. This CDR3 has 11 residues. Germline V lookup: CDR1 SQVTM, CDR2 ANQGSEA. Drawing the rest from reference TRBV29-1 and TRBJ1-3, the complete variable domain is SAVISQKPSRDICQRGTSLTIQCQVDSQVTMMFWYRQQPGQSLTLIATANQGSEATYESGFVIDKFPISRPNLTFSTLTVSNMSPEDSSIYLCSVGQGNTIYFGEGSWLTVV.

The chain has TRBV28 and TRBJ2-7; 7 bases align to TRBD2. The V segment lost 2 bases and the J segment 8 bases; nucleotides outside the gene matches: 6. CDR1 is MDHEN, CDR2 SYDVKM, per germline. The CDR3 runs to 13 residues. The CDR3 DNA follows: TGTGCCAGCAGTTTAGATGGAGCGGGGAAGCAGTACGTC. This codes for CASSLDGAGKQYV.